This entry lists 17 T cell receptor beta chains sequenced from one sample in a study of T cells in tuberculosis. TCRdb keeps only in-frame clones here, not all; method: immunoSEQ multiplex PCR. Of tens of thousands of clones in the sample, roughly 94% were seen once. Sample: PBMCs. Source of these receptors: a donor aged 5 to 30 with latent tuberculosis or without tuberculosis infection.

This rearrangement joins TRBV30 to TRBJ2-5; maybe TRBD1 (5 bases). The CDR3 contains 13 residues. Trimming cost V 5 bases and J 1 base, with 11 bases left between them. Germline CDR1 is GTSNPN and CDR2 is SVGIG (reference sequence). The CDR3 is CAWATEIQETQYF. CDR3 nucleotide sequence: TGTGCCTGGGCGACAGAGATCCAAGAGACCCAGTACTTC.

The rearrangement uses TRBV25-1 and TRBJ2-7; the match to TRBD1 covers 7 bases. The CDR3 totals 17 residues. CDR1 is MGHDK, CDR2 SYGVNS, per germline. J was trimmed by 1 base and V by 11 bases; bases with no gene match: 20. Written as DNA, the CDR3 is TGTGCCCGCGTGAATGAGAGGGGACAGCTGAATTCCTACGAGCAGTACTTC. Translation gives CARVNERGQLNSYEQYF.

The chain links TRBV7-9 to TRBJ2-2; 9 nucleotides match TRBD2. This CDR3 has 16 amino acids. Germline V gene sequence: CDR1 SEHNR, CDR2 FQNEAQ (reference sequence). The trim removed 4 bases at V and 7 bases at J, leaving 10 bases unmatched. The CDR3 reads CASSSLGLAGIGELFF. The CDR3 DNA is TGTGCCAGCAGCTCCTTGGGGCTAGCGGGAATCGGGGAGCTGTTTTTT.

The sample holds one count of this clone. This rearrangement joins TRBV19 to TRBJ1-2; D is possibly TRBD1 (5 bases). CDR3 length: 15 residues. Trimming took off 3 bases at V and 1 base at J, with 12 bases between the two ends. Germline V gene lookup returns CDR1 LNHDA and CDR2 SQIVND (reference sequence). CDR3 amino acids: CASSISWGYNYGYTF. CDR3 nucleotides: TGTGCCAGTAGTATTTCGTGGGGCTATAACTATGGCTACACCTTC.

The V and J genes are TRBV7-2 and TRBJ1-2, with a tentative D call TRBD1 (5 bases). The CDR3 runs 13 residues. Germline V gives CDR1 SGHTA, CDR2 FQGNSA. V lost 1 base, J lost 7 bases, and 10 bases lay in between. The CDR3 spells CASSLVAGLGYTF. DNA of the CDR3: TGTGCCAGCAGCTTAGTCGCAGGGCTTGGCTACACCTTC.

This clone was seen a single time. This chain links TRBV2 with TRBJ2-2; tentative D call: TRBD2 (6 bases). Germline V CDR1 and CDR2: SNHLY, FYNNEI. Deletions cut 7 bases from V and 5 bases from J, with 17 bases between. This CDR3 region has 15 residues. DNA for the CDR3: TGTGCCAGCAAAAGGGAGGTCGTGAGGACCGGGGAGCTGTTTTTT. It encodes CASKREVVRTGELFF.

This CDR3 is CASSSVKKLFF. Written as DNA, the CDR3 is TGTGCCAGCAGTTCGGTGAAAAAACTGTTTTTT. The chain has TRBV25-1 and TRBJ1-4, with no clear D. Between the trimmed V and J ends, which lost 5 bases and 9 bases, there was a span of 7 bases. Germline V CDR1 and CDR2: MGHDK, SYGVNS. The CDR3 contains 11 residues.

This sequence joins TRBV6-6 and TRBJ2-1, with D hard to call. The CDR3 consists of 14 residues. In germline, CDR1 is MNHNY, CDR2 SVGAGI (reference sequence). The V gene lost 0 bases and the J gene lost 4 bases, with 7 bases spanning the gap. CDR3 bases: TGTGCCAGCAGTTACTCGCAGGAATACAATGAGCAGTTCTTC. This encodes CASSYSQEYNEQFF.

The V and J genes are TRBV19 and TRBJ2-5; D is unresolved. Germline V lookup: CDR1 LNHDA, CDR2 SQIVND (reference sequence). CDR3 length equals 14 residues. V shed 1 base and J shed 3 bases, with 9 bases lying between them. The CDR3 nucleotides read TGTGCCAGTAGTATAGCTTCTAGTAAAGAGACCCAGTACTTC. Its protein product is CASSIASSKETQYF.

The genes are TRBV7-9 and TRBJ2-1; perhaps TRBD2 as D (5 bases). From germline, CDR1 is SEHNR and CDR2 FQNEAQ (reference sequence). V lost 0 bases, J lost 10 bases, and 16 bases lay in between. CDR3 length: 15 amino acids. The CDR3 coding sequence is TGTGCCAGCAGCTTAGCGGGAGTACCCGGGATCGAGCAGTTCTTC. Encoded protein: CASSLAGVPGIEQFF.

The chain joins TRBV11-2 to TRBJ2-5; the match to TRBD2 covers 11 bases. Germline V gene data show CDR1 as SGHAT and CDR2 as FQNNGV. With 3 bases clipped from V and 5 bases from J, the junction kept 11 bases outside the gene matches. The CDR3 spans 17 residues. The CDR3 DNA follows: TGTGCCAGCAGCTTCAAATTAGCGGGAGGGCTGGGTGAGACCCAGTACTTC. Translated, it gives CASSFKLAGGLGETQYF.

The J gene is TRBJ2-3, the V gene TRBV11-3; D is uncertain. Trimming stripped 2 bases from V and 5 bases from J, with 5 bases between. Per the germline V gene, CDR1 is SGHNT and CDR2 is YENEEA. The CDR3 has 12 residues. In DNA form, the CDR3 reads TGTGCCAGCAGCTTATCGAGAGATACGCAGTATTTT. This codes for CASSLSRDTQYF. The whole variable domain, remainder taken from reference TRBV11-3 and TRBJ2-3, is EAGVVQSPRYKIIEKKQPVAFWCNPISGHNTLYWYLQNLGQGPELLIRYENEEAVDDSQLPKDRFSAERLKGVDSTLKIQPAELGDSAVYLCASSLSRDTQYFGPGTRLTVL.

The V and J genes are TRBV6-1 and TRBJ1-5, with unresolved D. The V end was cut by 7 bases, the J end by 10 bases, with 8 bases between. Germline V gene sequence: CDR1 MNHNS, CDR2 SASEGT. The CDR3 is 10 amino acids. CDR3 sequence reads: CASNQSPQHF. DNA of the CDR3: TGTGCCAGCAATCAATCACCCCAGCATTTT.

This CDR3 reads CASSAGQGRVGELFF. The CDR3 nucleotides are TGTGCCAGTAGTGCTGGACAGGGAAGGGTCGGGGAGCTGTTTTTT. The J gene is TRBJ2-2, the V gene TRBV19; 8 nucleotides align to TRBD1. V was pared by 5 bases and J by 7 bases, with 9 bases of the junction left unmatched. Looked up from germline, CDR1 is LNHDA and CDR2 is SQIVND (reference sequence). This CDR3 contains 15 residues.

The rearrangement links TRBV4-3 to TRBJ2-5; 7 bases agree with TRBD2. Germline-derived CDR1 and CDR2 are LGHNA and YSLEER. The CDR3 runs to 17 residues. With V trimmed by 0 bases and J by 0 bases, 7 bases remained unmatched. The CDR3 spells CASSQDGTSDNQETQYF. As DNA, the CDR3 is TGCGCCAGCAGCCAAGATGGCACTAGCGACAACCAAGAGACCCAGTACTTC.

The chain uses TRBV5-1 and TRBJ2-3; 11 positions agree with TRBD1. The CDR3 length is 14 residues. V lost 4 bases, J lost 5 bases, and 3 bases stayed unmatched. CDR1 is SGHRS, CDR2 YFSETQ, per germline. CDR3 nucleotide sequence: TGCGCCAGCAGCCCGGGACAGGGGGTAGATACGCAGTATTTT. Translation: CASSPGQGVDTQYF.

The V gene is TRBV27, the J gene TRBJ2-2, with 8 bases identical to TRBD2. V lost 3 bases to trimming and J lost 1 base; unmatched junction nucleotides: 4. The length of the CDR3 is 16 residues. Per the germline V gene, CDR1 is MNHEY and CDR2 is SMNVEV (reference sequence). The CDR3 sequence is CASSFLAGGNTGELFF. The CDR3 DNA reads TGTGCCAGCAGTTTTCTGGCGGGAGGGAACACCGGGGAGCTGTTTTTT.